This is a list of T cell receptor beta chains from one sample in a study of blood T cell repertoires in COVID-19. Libraries were prepared by immunoSEQ multiplex PCR; TCRdb keeps only in-frame clonotypes and omits some of them. Of 200,000 to 250,000 clones in the sample, around 90% were seen once. Sequencing was performed on peripheral blood. The receptors originated from a man aged 25-45 years with COVID-19, enrolled during active disease. Both conserved end residues are trimmed from each CDR3. Fields, in order: V gene, J gene, CDR3 protein.

>TRBV5-8|TRBJ1-5
ASSLDRNQPQH
>TRBV24-1|TRBJ2-1
ATSERQASYNEQF
>TRBV5-1|TRBJ2-1
ASSMLRSSNRNEQF
>TRBV3-1/TRBV3-2|TRBJ1-1
ASSLGQGSAF
>TRBV2|TRBJ2-3
ASSPTIFSTDTQY
>TRBV3-1/TRBV3-2|TRBJ2-7
ASSLLAGYEQY
>TRBV29-1|TRBJ1-2
SVVVVLNGYT
>TRBV10-3|TRBJ1-2
ASLQRDSSYGYT
>TRBV6-5|TRBJ2-7
ASRRTGSYEQY
>TRBV7-2|TRBJ1-4
ASSLRQGNEKLF
>TRBV18|TRBJ1-2
ASSELQGGGYT
>TRBV19|TRBJ1-3
ASSNSITGNTIY
>TRBV6-5|TRBJ1-1
ASSYQGTNTEAF
>TRBV29-1|TRBJ1-2
SAGPTGVVYGYT
>TRBV12-3/TRBV12-4|TRBJ1-2
ASSLVRSRGYT
>TRBV12-5|TRBJ2-7
ASGSGTSPYEQY
>TRBV11-3|TRBJ2-2
ASSLGRAGRLF
>TRBV9|TRBJ2-6
ASSASSGANVLT
>TRBV29-1|TRBJ1-2
SVAGTGVDYWGYT
>TRBV6-2/TRBV6-3|TRBJ1-1
ASSYVPGQGNTEAF
>TRBV19|TRBJ1-2
ASSIVTAPNYGYT
>TRBV27|TRBJ2-7
ASSFGQGRLQSYEQY
>TRBV25-1|TRBJ1-6
ASSEYINSPLH
>TRBV30|TRBJ1-3
AWKEYGPPRGSGNTIY
>TRBV6-6|TRBJ2-3
ASSPTDTQY
>TRBV28|TRBJ1-5
ASRQGQGWNQPQH
>TRBV2|TRBJ2-7
ASRLLGLSYEQY
>TRBV2|TRBJ2-3
ASSVGTVTDTQY
>TRBV19|TRBJ1-5
ASSIEGAGNQPQH
>TRBV28|TRBJ1-5
ASSQTGQSNQPQH
>TRBV19|TRBJ1-1
ASSIYGGDTEAF
>TRBV4-3|TRBJ2-2
ASSQEDRWGAGELF
>TRBV27|TRBJ1-1
ASSLWWGHGAF
>TRBV7-3|TRBJ2-3
ASSPDRTSTDTQY
>TRBV19|TRBJ2-3
ASSPRVDTQY
>TRBV30|TRBJ2-1
AWSVSLAGGNEQF
>TRBV7-8|TRBJ1-5
ASSRGRSPGEPQH
>TRBV19|TRBJ1-1
ASSKPGGGLNTEAF
>TRBV6-5|TRBJ1-2
ASRPPGQVNYGYT
>TRBV11-2|TRBJ2-7
ASSLAIRLYEQY
>TRBV21-1|TRBJ1-3
ASSKGPGTPFYGNTIY
>TRBV28|TRBJ1-2
ASSLIRQGGFYGYT
>TRBV19|TRBJ1-6
ASSIPARFNSPLH
>TRBV16|TRBJ1-2
ASSQYYEFRTGTNYGYT